A single sample gave rise to the 10 T cell receptor beta chains below, sequenced in a study of OX40 agonist ivuxolimab in advanced cancers. Only in-frame clones appear in the TCRdb table, and some are missing; sequencing was by immunoSEQ multiplex PCR. The sample records more than 65,000 clones, 85% being singletons. The sequencing used CD4+ or CD8+ T cells sorted from blood, collected in a trial of the OX40 agonist ivuxolimab. These receptors originate from an adult with an advanced solid tumor such as melanoma, head and neck, liver or kidney cancer.

V and J are TRBV7-3 and TRBJ2-5; TRBD2 is a possible D gene (6 bases). The CDR3 is 15 amino acids. Trimming pared 2 bases from V and 4 bases from J, leaving 14 bases between. Germline V gene sequence: CDR1 SGHTA, CDR2 FQGTGA. The CDR3 DNA sequence: TGTGCCAGCAGCTTATCTCCCCAGGGAGGAGAGACCCAGTACTTC. Protein: CASSLSPQGGETQYF. Looking up the rest from reference TRBV7-3 and TRBJ2-5 gives the full variable domain: GAGVSQTPSNKVTEKGKYVELRCDPISGHTALYWYRQSLGQGPEFLIYFQGTGAADDSGLPNDRFFAVRPEGSVSTLKIQRTERGDSAVYLCASSLSPQGGETQYFGPGTRLLVL.

V usage is TRBV11-2 and J usage is TRBJ2-3; TRBD2 matches at 9 bases. J was trimmed by 4 bases and V by 3 bases; bases with no gene match: 5. The CDR3 has 15 amino acids. Per the germline V gene, CDR1 is SGHAT and CDR2 is FQNNGV. CDR3 DNA sequence: TGTGCCAGCAGCTTCGGGACTAGCACGTCAGATACGCAGTATTTT. Translation gives CASSFGTSTSDTQYF.

The chain joins TRBV5-1 to TRBJ1-1; D gene unclear. The CDR3 runs to 14 residues. Trimming pared 0 bases from V and 1 base from J, leaving 7 bases between. Germline CDR1 reads SGHRS; CDR2 reads YFSETQ. CDR3 bases: TGCGCCAGCAGCTTGGTCCCTACGAACACTGAAGCTTTCTTT. Its translation: CASSLVPTNTEAFF.

This chain links TRBV5-1 with TRBJ2-1; TRBD1 might be the D (5 bases). The CDR3 runs 15 residues. Trimming took 0 bases from V and 2 from J, leaving 9 bases between them. The germline V gene has CDR1 SGHRS and CDR2 YFSETQ. CDR3 region: CASSLDGATYNEQFF. The DNA of the CDR3 is TGCGCCAGCAGCTTGGATGGGGCTACCTACAATGAGCAGTTCTTC.

V is TRBV30 and J is TRBJ1-6; perhaps TRBD1 as D (5 bases). The CDR3 covers 13 residues. The V gene's germline CDR1 is GTSNPN and CDR2 SVGIG (reference sequence). Trimming cost V 4 bases and J 9 bases, with 13 bases left between them. CDR3 bases: TGTGCCTGGATCCCGGGTGGGGCTTCACCCCTCCACTTT. It codes for CAWIPGGASPLHF.

The J gene is TRBJ2-5, the V gene TRBV6-5, with D unclear. Trimming cost V 0 bases and J 1 base, with 6 bases left between them. The CDR3 is made up of 14 amino acids. The germline gives CDR1 MNHEY, CDR2 SVGAGI. CDR3 nucleotide sequence: TGTGCCAGCAGTTACTCGAACGGCCAAGAGACCCAGTACTTC. Protein product: CASSYSNGQETQYF.

The chain is built from TRBV29-1 and TRBJ1-1; D perhaps matches TRBD1 (5 bases). The V end was cut by 3 bases, the J end by 2 bases, with 7 bases between. The length of the CDR3 is 12 residues. Germline assignment: CDR1 SQVTM and CDR2 ANQGSEA. CDR3 sequence (DNA): TGCAGCGTTGAGACAGATAACACTGAAGCTTTCTTT. This encodes CSVETDNTEAFF.

The rearrangement uses TRBV5-8 and TRBJ2-1, with D unresolved. The V gene's germline CDR1 is SGHTS and CDR2 YDEGEE. This CDR3 is 13 amino acids long. Trimming took off 4 bases at V and 7 bases at J, with 12 bases between the two ends. The CDR3 region has the DNA TGTGCCAGCAGCCGGTACATGGGTAATGAGCAGTTCTTC. It is translated as CASSRYMGNEQFF. Using reference TRBV5-8 and TRBJ2-1 for the parts outside the CDR3, the full variable domain is EAGVTQSPTHLIKTRGQQATLRCSPISGHTSVYWYQQALGLGLQFLLWYDEGEERNRGNFPPRFSGRQFPNYSSELNVNALELEDSALYLCASSRYMGNEQFFGPGTRLTVL.

This chain joins TRBV5-1 and TRBJ2-5; tentatively, D is TRBD1 or TRBD2 (6 bases each). The CDR3 runs to 19 residues. Germline V CDR1 and CDR2: SGHRS, YFSETQ. Between the trimmed V and J ends, which lost 3 bases and 5 bases, there was a span of 29 bases. CDR3 sequence reads: CASSWRGIQAILRRETQYF. For the CDR3, the DNA is TGCGCCAGCAGCTGGAGGGGGATTCAGGCGATCCTTAGGCGGGAGACCCAGTACTTC.

The chain recombines TRBV10-1 with TRBJ2-3, with a weak D call TRBD1 (6 bases). Looked up from germline, CDR1 is WNHNN and CDR2 is SYGVQD (reference sequence). Trimming shortened V by 0 bases and J by 1 base, and 11 bases separated the two germline ends. The CDR3 length is 16 residues. Here the CDR3 reads CASSESRGYGTDTQYF. In DNA, the CDR3 is TGCGCCAGCAGTGAGTCCAGGGGATACGGCACAGATACGCAGTATTTT.